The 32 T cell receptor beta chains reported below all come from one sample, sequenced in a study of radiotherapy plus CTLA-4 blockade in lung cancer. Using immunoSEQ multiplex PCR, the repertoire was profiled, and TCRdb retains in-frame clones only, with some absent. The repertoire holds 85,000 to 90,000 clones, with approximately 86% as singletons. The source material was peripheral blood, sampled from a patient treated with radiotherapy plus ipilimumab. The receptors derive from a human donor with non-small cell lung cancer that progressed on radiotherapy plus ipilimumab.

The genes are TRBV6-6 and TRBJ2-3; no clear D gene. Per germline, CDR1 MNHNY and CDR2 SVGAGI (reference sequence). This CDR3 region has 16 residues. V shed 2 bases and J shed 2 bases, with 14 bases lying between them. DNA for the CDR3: TGTGCCAGCAGTTACGTTGGGGTTATATCCACAGATACGCAGTATTTT. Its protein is CASSYVGVISTDTQYF.

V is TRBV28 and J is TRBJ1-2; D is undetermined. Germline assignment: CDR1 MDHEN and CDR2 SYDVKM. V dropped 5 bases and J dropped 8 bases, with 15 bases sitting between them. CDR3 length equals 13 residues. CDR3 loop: CASSRTSFLGYTF. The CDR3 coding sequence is TGTGCCAGCAGTCGGACCTCCTTCCTGGGCTACACCTTC.

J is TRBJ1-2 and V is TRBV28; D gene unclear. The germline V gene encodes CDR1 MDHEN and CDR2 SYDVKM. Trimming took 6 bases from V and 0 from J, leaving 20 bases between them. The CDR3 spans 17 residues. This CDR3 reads CASSLKLLGGANYGYTF. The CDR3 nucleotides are TGTGCCAGCAGCCTAAAACTCCTGGGTGGAGCTAACTATGGCTACACCTTC.

DNA of the CDR3: TGTGCCAGCAGTGTGAGGACGGGAGTACCTAGGGATGAGCAGTTCTTC. This sequence encodes CASSVRTGVPRDEQFF. The chain carries TRBV6-1 and TRBJ2-1; TRBD2 might be the D (6 bases). Trimming stripped 4 bases from V and 8 bases from J, with 21 bases between. Germline assignment: CDR1 MNHNS and CDR2 SASEGT. The CDR3 contains 16 residues.

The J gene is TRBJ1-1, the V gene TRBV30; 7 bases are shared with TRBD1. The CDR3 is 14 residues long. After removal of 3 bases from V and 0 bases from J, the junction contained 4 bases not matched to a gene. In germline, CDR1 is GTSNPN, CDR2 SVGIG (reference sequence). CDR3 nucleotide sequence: TGTGCCTGGAGCAGGGGGACGGTGAACACTGAAGCTTTCTTT. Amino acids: CAWSRGTVNTEAFF.

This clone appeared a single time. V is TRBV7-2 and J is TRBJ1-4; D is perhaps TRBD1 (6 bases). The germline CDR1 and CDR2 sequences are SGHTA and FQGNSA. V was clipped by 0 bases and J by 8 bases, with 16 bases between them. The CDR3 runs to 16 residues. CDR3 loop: CASSLAGTGTGEKLFF. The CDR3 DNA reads TGTGCCAGCAGCTTAGCGGGTACAGGGACGGGGGAAAAACTGTTTTTT. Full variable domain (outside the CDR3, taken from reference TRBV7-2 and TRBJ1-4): GAGVSQSPSNKVTEKGKDVELRCDPISGHTALYWYRQSLGQGLEFLIYFQGNSAPDKSGLPSDRFSAERTGGSVSTLTIQRTQQEDSAVYLCASSLAGTGTGEKLFFGSGTQLSVL.

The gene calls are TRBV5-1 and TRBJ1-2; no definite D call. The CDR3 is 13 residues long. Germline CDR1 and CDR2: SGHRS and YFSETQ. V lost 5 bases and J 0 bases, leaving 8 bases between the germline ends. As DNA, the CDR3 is TGCGCCAGCAGTACGGACGCTAACTATGGCTACACCTTC. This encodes CASSTDANYGYTF.

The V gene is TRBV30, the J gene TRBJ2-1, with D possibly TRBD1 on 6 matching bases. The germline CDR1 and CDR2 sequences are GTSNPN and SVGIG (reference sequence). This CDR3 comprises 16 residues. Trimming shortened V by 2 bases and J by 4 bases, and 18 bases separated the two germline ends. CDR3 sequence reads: CAWSIGHRDLYNEQFF. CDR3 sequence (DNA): TGTGCCTGGAGTATCGGGCACAGGGACCTATACAATGAGCAGTTCTTC.

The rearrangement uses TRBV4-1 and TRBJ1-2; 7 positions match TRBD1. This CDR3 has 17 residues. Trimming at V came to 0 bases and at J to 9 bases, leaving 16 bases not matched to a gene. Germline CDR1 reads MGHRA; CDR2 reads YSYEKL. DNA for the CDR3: TGCGCCAGCAGCCAAGAAAGATGGAGTAGGGGGCTCCCGAGCTACACCTTC. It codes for CASSQERWSRGLPSYTF.

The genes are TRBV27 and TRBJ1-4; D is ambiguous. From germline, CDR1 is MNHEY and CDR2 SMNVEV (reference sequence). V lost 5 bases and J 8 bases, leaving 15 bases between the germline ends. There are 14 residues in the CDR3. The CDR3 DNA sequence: TGTGCCAGCAGTCTGGGAGAGGGAATGGAAAAACTGTTTTTT. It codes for CASSLGEGMEKLFF.

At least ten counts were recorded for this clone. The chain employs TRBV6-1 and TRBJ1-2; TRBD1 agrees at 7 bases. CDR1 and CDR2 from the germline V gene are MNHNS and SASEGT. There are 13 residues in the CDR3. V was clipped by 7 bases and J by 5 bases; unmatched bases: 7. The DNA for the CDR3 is TGTGCCAGCAAGACAGGGTCCGGGTATGGCTACACCTTC. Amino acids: CASKTGSGYGYTF.

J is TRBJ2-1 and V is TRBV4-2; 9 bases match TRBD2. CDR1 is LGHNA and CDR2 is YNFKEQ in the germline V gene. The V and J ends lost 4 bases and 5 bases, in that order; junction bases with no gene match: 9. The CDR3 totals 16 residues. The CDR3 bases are TGTGCCAGCAGCCGCTTGAGCGGGGGGACGCACAATGAGCAGTTCTTC. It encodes CASSRLSGGTHNEQFF.

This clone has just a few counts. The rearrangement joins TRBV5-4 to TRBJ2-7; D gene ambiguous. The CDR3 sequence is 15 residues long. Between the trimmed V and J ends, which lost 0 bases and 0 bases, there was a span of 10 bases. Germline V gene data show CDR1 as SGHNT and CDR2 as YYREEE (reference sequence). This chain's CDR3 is CASSLDIRFSYEQYF. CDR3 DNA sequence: TGTGCCAGCAGCTTGGACATTAGGTTCTCCTACGAGCAGTACTTC.

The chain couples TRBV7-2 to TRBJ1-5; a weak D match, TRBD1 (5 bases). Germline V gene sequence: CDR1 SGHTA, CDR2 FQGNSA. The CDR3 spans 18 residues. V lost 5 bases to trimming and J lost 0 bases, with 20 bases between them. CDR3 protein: CASSPSPRVGSSNQPQHF. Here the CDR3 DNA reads TGTGCCAGCAGCCCCTCCCCCAGGGTCGGTAGTAGCAATCAGCCCCAGCATTTT.

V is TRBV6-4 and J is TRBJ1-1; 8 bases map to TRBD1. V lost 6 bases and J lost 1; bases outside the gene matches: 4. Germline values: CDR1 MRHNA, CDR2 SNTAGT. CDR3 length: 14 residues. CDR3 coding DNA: TGTGCCAGCAGCGCGCAGGGGGCGAACACTGAAGCTTTCTTT. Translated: CASSAQGANTEAFF.

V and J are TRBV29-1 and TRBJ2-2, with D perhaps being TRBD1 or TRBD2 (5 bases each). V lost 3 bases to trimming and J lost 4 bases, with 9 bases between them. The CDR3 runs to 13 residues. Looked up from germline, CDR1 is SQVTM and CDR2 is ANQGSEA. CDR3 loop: CSVDGAFTGELFF. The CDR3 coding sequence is TGCAGCGTTGACGGGGCGTTCACCGGGGAGCTGTTTTTT.

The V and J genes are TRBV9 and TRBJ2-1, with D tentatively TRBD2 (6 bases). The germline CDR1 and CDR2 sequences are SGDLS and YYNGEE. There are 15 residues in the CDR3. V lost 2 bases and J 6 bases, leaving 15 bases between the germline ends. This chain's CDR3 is CASSVSGGWSNEQFF. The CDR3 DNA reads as TGTGCCAGCAGCGTTTCCGGGGGATGGAGCAATGAGCAGTTCTTC.

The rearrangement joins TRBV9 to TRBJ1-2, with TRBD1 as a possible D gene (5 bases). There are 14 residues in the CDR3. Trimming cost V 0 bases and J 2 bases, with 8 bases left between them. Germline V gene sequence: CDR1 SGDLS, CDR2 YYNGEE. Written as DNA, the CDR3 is TGTGCCAGCAGCGTAGCTGGGGGAAACTATGGCTACACCTTC. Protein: CASSVAGGNYGYTF. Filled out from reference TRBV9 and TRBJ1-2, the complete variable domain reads DSGVTQTPKHLITATGQRVTLRCSPRSGDLSVYWYQQSLDQGLQFLIQYYNGEERAKGNILERFSAQQFPDLHSELNLSSLELGDSALYFCASSVAGGNYGYTFGSGTRLTVV.

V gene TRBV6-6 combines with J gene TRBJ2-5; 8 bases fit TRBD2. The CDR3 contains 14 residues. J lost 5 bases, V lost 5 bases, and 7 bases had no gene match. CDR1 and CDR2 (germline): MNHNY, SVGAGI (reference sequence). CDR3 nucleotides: TGTGCCAGCAGTCCCACGGGGGGGCGTGAGACCCAGTACTTC. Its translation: CASSPTGGRETQYF.

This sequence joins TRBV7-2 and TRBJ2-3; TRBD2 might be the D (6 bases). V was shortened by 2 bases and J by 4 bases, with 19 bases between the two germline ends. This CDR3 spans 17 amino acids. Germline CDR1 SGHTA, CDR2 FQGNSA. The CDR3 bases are TGTGCCAGCAGCTTATACATTGTGGGTACGGGGGCAGATACGCAGTATTTT. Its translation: CASSLYIVGTGADTQYF.

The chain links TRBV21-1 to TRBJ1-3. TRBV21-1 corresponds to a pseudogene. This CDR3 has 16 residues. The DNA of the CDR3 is TGTGCCAGCAGACTCTGCCAGGGAGGGGATGGAAACACCATATATTTT. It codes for CASRLCQGGDGNTIYF.

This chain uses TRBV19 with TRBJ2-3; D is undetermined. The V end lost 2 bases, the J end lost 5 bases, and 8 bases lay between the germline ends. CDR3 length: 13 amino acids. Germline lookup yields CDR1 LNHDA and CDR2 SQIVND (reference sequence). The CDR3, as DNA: TGTGCCAGTAGTATAACCAATTTAGATACGCAGTATTTT. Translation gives CASSITNLDTQYF.

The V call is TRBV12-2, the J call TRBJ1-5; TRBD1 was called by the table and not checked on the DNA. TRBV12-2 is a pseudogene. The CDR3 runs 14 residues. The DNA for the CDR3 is TGTGCAAGTCGCTCCAGGGATAGCAATCAGCCCCAGCATTTT. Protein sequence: CASRSRDSNQPQHF.

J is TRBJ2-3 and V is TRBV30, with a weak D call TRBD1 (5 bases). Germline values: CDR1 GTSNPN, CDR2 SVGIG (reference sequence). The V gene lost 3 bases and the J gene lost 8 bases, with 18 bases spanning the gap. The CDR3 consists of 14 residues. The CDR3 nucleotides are TGTGCCTGGAGAATCCAGGGTGGGGCTGGTACGCAGTATTTT. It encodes CAWRIQGGAGTQYF.

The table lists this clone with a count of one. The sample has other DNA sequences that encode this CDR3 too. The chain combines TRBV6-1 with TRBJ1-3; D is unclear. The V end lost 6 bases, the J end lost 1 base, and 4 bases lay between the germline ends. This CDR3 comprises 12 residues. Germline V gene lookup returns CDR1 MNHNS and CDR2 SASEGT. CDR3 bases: TGTGCCAGCAGAGGGTCTGGAAACACCATATATTTT. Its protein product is CASRGSGNTIYF.

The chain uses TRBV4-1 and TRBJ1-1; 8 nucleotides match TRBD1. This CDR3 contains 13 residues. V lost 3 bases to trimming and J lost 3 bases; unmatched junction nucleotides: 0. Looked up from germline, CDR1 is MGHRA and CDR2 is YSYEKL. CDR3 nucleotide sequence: TGCGCCAGCAGCCAGGACAGGGACACTGAAGCTTTCTTT. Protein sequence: CASSQDRDTEAFF.

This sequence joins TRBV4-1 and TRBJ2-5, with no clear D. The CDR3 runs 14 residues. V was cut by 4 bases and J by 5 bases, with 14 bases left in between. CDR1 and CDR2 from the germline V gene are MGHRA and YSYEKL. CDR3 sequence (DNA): TGCGCCAGCAGCCTCGGACCTTTACAGGAGACCCAGTACTTC. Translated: CASSLGPLQETQYF.

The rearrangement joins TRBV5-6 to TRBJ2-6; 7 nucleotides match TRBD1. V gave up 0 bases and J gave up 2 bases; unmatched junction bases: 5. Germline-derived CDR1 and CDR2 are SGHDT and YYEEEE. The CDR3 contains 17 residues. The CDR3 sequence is CASSLVPTGPGANVLTF. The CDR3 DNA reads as TGTGCCAGCAGCTTGGTCCCGACAGGGCCTGGGGCCAACGTCCTGACTTTC.

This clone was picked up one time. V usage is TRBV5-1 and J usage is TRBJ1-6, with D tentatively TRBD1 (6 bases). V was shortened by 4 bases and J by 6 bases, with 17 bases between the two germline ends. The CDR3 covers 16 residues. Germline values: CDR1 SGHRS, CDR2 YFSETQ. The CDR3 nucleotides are TGCGCCAGCAGCCCCTACGGGACAAGGACTAATTCACCCCTCCACTTT. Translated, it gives CASSPYGTRTNSPLHF.

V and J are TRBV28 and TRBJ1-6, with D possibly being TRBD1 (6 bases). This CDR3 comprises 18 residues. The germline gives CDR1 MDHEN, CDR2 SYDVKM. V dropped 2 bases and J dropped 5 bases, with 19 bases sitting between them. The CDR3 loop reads CASSLGLVRTENNSPLHF. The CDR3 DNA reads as TGTGCCAGCAGTTTAGGGCTAGTTCGGACAGAAAATAATTCACCCCTCCACTTT.

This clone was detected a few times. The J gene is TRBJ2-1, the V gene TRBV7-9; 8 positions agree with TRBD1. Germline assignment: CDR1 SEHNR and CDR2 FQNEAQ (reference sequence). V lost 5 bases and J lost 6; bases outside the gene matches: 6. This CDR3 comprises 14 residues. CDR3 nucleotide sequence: TGTGCCAGCAGCCCGACAGGGGTGGGCAATGAGCAGTTCTTC. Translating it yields CASSPTGVGNEQFF.

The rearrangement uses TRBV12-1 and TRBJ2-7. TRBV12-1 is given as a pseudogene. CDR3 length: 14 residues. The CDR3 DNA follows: TGTGCCAGCAGCTTTAACGGAACAACCTACGAGCAGTACTTC. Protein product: CASSFNGTTYEQYF.